The T cell receptor (beta chain) under discussion was sequenced for a study of cytomegalovirus exposure and HLA in healthy donors. Findings and caveats of the study: Some V segments could not be told apart, so they were left out, TRBV6-2 and TRBV6-3 among them. One later analysis reportedly identified an Asian-associated ancestry cluster that showed fewer N-insertions than the approximately 700-donor mean.

PCR used 60 Vbeta primers and 13 Jbeta primers. The repertoire was sequenced with immunoSEQ multiplex PCR; TCRdb's copy has only in-frame clones and lacks some. The table records 200,000 to 250,000 clones, 60% to 80% of them present only once. Regarding this clone: As yet, its antigen is unknown.

V lost 6 bases and J 5 bases, leaving 11 bases between the germline ends. The germline CDR1 and CDR2 sequences are MNHEY and SVGAGI. This CDR3 comprises 12 residues. The clonotype comes from a woman aged 25 to 45 in good health and CMV-seronegative. The chain recombines TRBV6-5 with TRBJ2-7; D possibly corresponds to TRBD2 (6 bases). Material for sequencing was PBMCs. In DNA form, the CDR3 reads TGTGCCAGCAGCCGATCGGGGGACGAGCAGTACTTC. Protein sequence: CASSRSGDEQYF.